Presented here are 11 T cell receptor beta chains from one specimen sequenced in a study of shared clonotypes between healthy human individuals (dated by TCRdb to 2019 to 2021). CD8 naive samples consisted of CD45RO-negative cells that were positively selected for CCR7, yielding a CD45RA+CCR7+ population without TemRA cells. The method behind the library was the immunoSEQ multiplex PCR assay. TCRdb retrieved this table from immuneACCESS and kept in-frame rearrangements only. Not all clones are present; in checked studies, unresolved V genes account for under half, and no reason is known for the remainder. For this sample the table gives approximately 2,000,000 clones, of which around 95% were detected only once. The leading ten clones occupy approximately 1.6% of the sample. Sequencing was done on a sample of naive CD8+ T cells from PBMCs. What this sample's cell subset or site label stands for: CD45RA+CCR7+. The receptors derive from a man aged 18 to 29 in good health. Some clones in this sample may be carry-over from other donors' samples.

This chain links TRBV10-2 with TRBJ2-2; 7 nucleotides line up with TRBD2. The CDR3 runs to 16 residues. V was clipped by 1 base and J by 1 base; unmatched bases: 3. Germline CDR1 WSHSY, CDR2 SAAADI. The chain's CDR3 is CASSEFGGLNTGELFF. The CDR3 region has the DNA TGCGCCAGCAGTGAGTTCGGGGGGTTGAACACCGGGGAGCTGTTTTTT.

The J gene is TRBJ2-1, the V gene TRBV9; 10 bases agree with TRBD2. The CDR3 is 19 residues long. Germline V gene sequence: CDR1 SGDLS, CDR2 YYNGEE. V gave up 4 bases and J gave up 3 bases; unmatched junction bases: 16. The CDR3, as DNA: TGTGCCAGCAGCCCTAGCGGGAGTGTGGAGTCAGGGGTCTACAATGAGCAGTTCTTC. Protein sequence: CASSPSGSVESGVYNEQFF.

The rearrangement joins TRBV7-2 to TRBJ2-7; D is perhaps TRBD1 or TRBD2 (6 bases each). Trimming stripped 2 bases from V and 0 bases from J, with 14 bases between. CDR3 length equals 16 residues. CDR1 is SGHTA and CDR2 is FQGNSA in the germline V gene. The CDR3 DNA is TGTGCCAGCAGCTTACGGCCACAGGGACTCTCCTACGAGCAGTACTTC. This translates into CASSLRPQGLSYEQYF.

The chain uses TRBV19 and TRBJ1-2, with D hard to call. The CDR3 is made up of 13 amino acids. Germline CDR1 and CDR2: LNHDA and SQIVND (reference sequence). Between the trimmed V and J ends, which lost 3 bases and 2 bases, there was a span of 7 bases. The DNA for the CDR3 is TGTGCCAGTAGTATGCAAGGAAACTATGGCTACACCTTC. Translated: CASSMQGNYGYTF.

V gene TRBV28 combines with J gene TRBJ2-2; 8 bases agree with TRBD1. CDR3 length: 18 amino acids. Germline V gene lookup returns CDR1 MDHEN and CDR2 SYDVKM. V gave up 2 bases and J gave up 3 bases; unmatched junction bases: 11. CDR3 in amino acids: CASSLRRGRGPYTGELFF. CDR3 nucleotide sequence: TGTGCCAGCAGTTTAAGGAGAGGCAGGGGGCCATACACCGGGGAGCTGTTTTTT.

The rearrangement uses TRBV5-1 and TRBJ2-5; tentatively, D is TRBD2 (5 bases). The CDR3 contains 14 residues. V dropped 2 bases and J dropped 2 bases, with 10 bases sitting between them. CDR1 is SGHRS and CDR2 is YFSETQ in the germline V gene. The CDR3 spells CASSLGLLQETQYF. As DNA, the CDR3 is TGCGCCAGCAGCTTAGGACTGTTACAAGAGACCCAGTACTTC.

The chain joins TRBV5-4 to TRBJ1-1; unclear D gene. The CDR3 consists of 16 residues. Trimming left V 1 base short and J 6 bases short, with 19 bases between. Germline assignment: CDR1 SGHNT and CDR2 YYREEE (reference sequence). CDR3 residues: CASSLLGSGFNPEAFF. The CDR3 region has the DNA TGTGCCAGCAGCTTGCTGGGTTCGGGGTTCAATCCTGAAGCTTTCTTT.

The chain combines TRBV7-2 with TRBJ1-5; D is perhaps TRBD1 (5 bases). The CDR3 has 15 residues. Germline V gives CDR1 SGHTA, CDR2 FQGNSA. Trimming removed 0 bases at V and 6 bases at J, with 12 bases between. Here the CDR3 reads CASSLAVTVIQPQHF. In nucleotides, the CDR3 is TGTGCCAGCAGCTTAGCGGTGACAGTAATTCAGCCCCAGCATTTT.

This clone was detected only once. The chain employs TRBV4-3 and TRBJ2-7, with 7 bases aligning to TRBD1. V was clipped by 2 bases and J by 2 bases; unmatched bases: 6. Per germline, CDR1 LGHNA and CDR2 YSLEER. The CDR3 is made up of 15 amino acids. The DNA for the CDR3 is TGCGCCAGCAGCCAATCTAACAGGGGCCCCTACGAGCAGTACTTC. It is translated as CASSQSNRGPYEQYF.

This rearrangement joins TRBV6-1 to TRBJ1-5, with D unclear. Trimming removed 6 bases from V and 0 bases from J, with 6 bases in between. This CDR3 is built from 13 residues. CDR1 is MNHNS and CDR2 is SASEGT in the germline V gene. The CDR3 region is CASRIYSNQPQHF. CDR3 DNA: TGTGCCAGCAGGATTTATAGCAATCAGCCCCAGCATTTT.

The rearrangement links TRBV7-9 to TRBJ2-5; D not resolved. With the DNA end fitting TRBJ2-7 better, the J assignment may be wrong. The CDR3 length is 16 residues. The V gene's germline CDR1 is SEHNR and CDR2 FQNEAQ (reference sequence). The CDR3 DNA reads as TGTGCCAGCAGCTCGCCGAGCCATCCTCATCCCGACGAGCAGTACTTC. Residues: CASSSPSHPHPDEQYF.